This TCR beta chain is from a study of T cell responses to AZD1222 COVID-19 vaccine. Turning to the study itself: Some second doses came at about 4 weeks and others at about 12 weeks; these were pooled. Study-level findings and limits: There were mostly white British donors and more females than males, and clonal diversity was possibly underestimated. With dominance at 160-218 and 743-854, vaccine-associated CD4 TCRs spanned spike.

As concerns this clone: Its antigen remains unknown.

The ends were cut back, 8 bases at V and 3 bases at J, with 13 bases in the middle. The CDR3 extends over 13 amino acids. Germline CDR1 MNHEY, CDR2 SVGAGI. Some clones are missing from TCRdb's copy, which holds only in-frame ones; the method was immunoSEQ multiplex PCR. The table shows about 160,000 clones, with around nine tenths occurring only once. The chain uses TRBV6-5 and TRBJ1-1; D gene uncertain. This TCR derives from an adult in good health. The sample here was peripheral blood, taken on day 0 of AZD1222 vaccination. The CDR3 DNA reads TGTGCCAGCGGCTCGGACTGGTACACTGAAGCTTTCTTT. Translation: CASGSDWYTEAFF.